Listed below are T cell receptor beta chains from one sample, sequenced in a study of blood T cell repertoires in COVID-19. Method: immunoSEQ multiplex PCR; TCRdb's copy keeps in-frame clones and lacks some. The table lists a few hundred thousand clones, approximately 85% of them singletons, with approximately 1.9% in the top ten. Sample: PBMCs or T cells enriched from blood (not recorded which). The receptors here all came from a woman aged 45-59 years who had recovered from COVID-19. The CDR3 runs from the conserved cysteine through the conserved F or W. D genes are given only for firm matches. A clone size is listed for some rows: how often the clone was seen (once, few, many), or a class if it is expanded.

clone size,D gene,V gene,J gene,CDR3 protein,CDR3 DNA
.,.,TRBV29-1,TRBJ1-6,CSVEVPGSPLHF,TGCAGCGTTGAAGTACCGGGGTCACCCCTCCACTTT
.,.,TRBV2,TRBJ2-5,CASRLGETQYF,TGTGCCAGCCGCCTCGGGGAGACCCAGTACTTC
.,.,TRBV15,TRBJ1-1,CATSDRQRGTEAFF,TGTGCCACCAGCGATCGACAACGAGGGACTGAAGCTTTCTTT
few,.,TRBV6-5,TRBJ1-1,CALSGMNTEAFF,TGTGCCCTTTCGGGTATGAACACTGAAGCTTTCTTT
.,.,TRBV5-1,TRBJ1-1,CASSLDQGTAFF,TGCGCCAGCAGCTTGGATCAGGGTACGGCTTTCTTT
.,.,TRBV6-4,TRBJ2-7,CASSEGLDYYEQYF,TGTGCCAGCAGTGAGGGACTGGATTACTACGAGCAGTACTTC
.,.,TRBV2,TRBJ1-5,CASSLQGNNQPQHF,TGTGCCAGCAGTCTACAGGGTAACAATCAGCCCCAGCATTTT
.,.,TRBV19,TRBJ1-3,CASSIGLSSGNTIYF,TGTGCCAGTAGTATAGGACTGAGCTCTGGAAACACCATATATTTT
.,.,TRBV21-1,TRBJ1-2,CASSKAGNSGGYTF,TGTGCCAGCAGCAAAGCTGGCAATTCAGGGGGCTACACCTTC
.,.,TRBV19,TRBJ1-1,CASSTHGEGVNTEAFF,TGTGCCAGTAGCACCCACGGAGAGGGAGTGAACACTGAAGCTTTCTTT
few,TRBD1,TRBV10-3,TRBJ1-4,CAISEREGAREKLFF,TGTGCCATCAGTGAACGGGAGGGGGCCAGGGAAAAACTGTTTTTT
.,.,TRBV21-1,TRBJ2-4,CASSKTAGGSFVVQVLAKNIQYF,TGTGCCAGCAGCAAAACGGCGGGAGGGAGTTTTGTTGTCCAAGTCCTAGCCAAAAACATTCAGTACTTC
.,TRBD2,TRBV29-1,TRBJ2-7,CSVEREGRIEQYF,TGCAGCGTTGAGCGGGAGGGCCGGATCGAGCAGTACTTC
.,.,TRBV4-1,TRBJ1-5,CASSQFRGGNQPQHF,TGCGCCAGCAGCCAATTCAGGGGTGGCAATCAGCCCCAGCATTTT
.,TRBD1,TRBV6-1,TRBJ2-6,CASSGQTGEVSGANVLTF,TGTGCCAGCAGTGGACAGACAGGGGAGGTCTCTGGGGCCAACGTCCTGACTTTC
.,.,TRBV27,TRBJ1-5,CASSLGADNQPQHF,TGTGCCAGCAGTTTAGGGGCAGATAATCAGCCCCAGCATTTT
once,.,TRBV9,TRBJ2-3,CASSVGFTDTQYF,TGTGCCAGCAGCGTGGGCTTCACAGATACGCAGTATTTT
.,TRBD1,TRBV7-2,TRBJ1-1,CASSLHRGLSEAFF,TGTGCCAGCAGCTTACACAGGGGGCTGTCTGAAGCTTTCTTT
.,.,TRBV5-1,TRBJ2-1,CASSLIGLGSYNEQFF,TGCGCCAGCAGCTTGATTGGTCTAGGAAGCTACAATGAGCAGTTCTTC
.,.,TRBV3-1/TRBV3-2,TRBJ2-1,CASSQVAGRGSYNEQFF,TGTGCCAGCAGCCAAGTCGCGGGAAGAGGCTCCTACAATGAGCAGTTCTTC